A single sample gave rise to the 26 T cell receptor beta chains below, sequenced in a study of blood T cell repertoires in COVID-19. Data came from immunoSEQ multiplex PCR; TCRdb stores just in-frame clones and leaves some out. The table includes roughly 230,000 clones, 80% to 85% detected once. The sample comprised peripheral blood. The receptor source for this set is a man aged 50-59 years with active or convalescent COVID-19.

Written as DNA, the CDR3 is TGTGCCAGCAGCTGGGGACAGCAATATTCACCCCTCCACTTT. The encoded protein is CASSWGQQYSPLHF. This chain links TRBV5-6 with TRBJ1-6, with 7 bases identical to TRBD1. V was clipped by 3 bases and J by 8 bases; unmatched bases: 5. This CDR3 contains 14 residues. Germline-derived CDR1 and CDR2 are SGHDT and YYEEEE.

The chain employs TRBV5-4 and TRBJ2-4; 7 positions match TRBD1. CDR1 SGHNT and CDR2 YYREEE come from the germline V gene (reference sequence). The CDR3 is 19 residues long. V shed 0 bases, J shed 0 bases, and the junction held 12 bases outside the gene matches. The CDR3 DNA is TGTGCCAGCAGCTTGGGTCCAACGACAGGGCTGCTAGCCAAAAACATTCAGTACTTC. It specifies CASSLGPTTGLLAKNIQYF.

The DNA for the CDR3 is TGTGCCAGCAGCCAAGACAGGGATACTGAAGCTTTCTTT. Amino acids: CASSQDRDTEAFF. V gene TRBV4-2 combines with J gene TRBJ1-1, with D maybe TRBD1 (5 bases). V lost 0 bases and J 5 bases, leaving 7 bases between the germline ends. CDR1 is LGHNA and CDR2 is YNFKEQ in the germline V gene. This CDR3 is built from 13 residues.

This chain's CDR3 is CASSLTGDTGELFF. The CDR3 DNA is TGCGCCAGCAGCTTAACGGGGGACACCGGGGAGCTGTTTTTT. The genes are TRBV5-1 and TRBJ2-2; D possibly corresponds to TRBD2 (6 bases). Trimming cost V 2 bases and J 3 bases, with 8 bases left between them. The CDR3 runs to 14 residues. Germline CDR1 and CDR2: SGHRS and YFSETQ. The whole variable domain, filled in from reference TRBV5-1 and TRBJ2-2, reads KAGVTQTPRYLIKTRGQQVTLSCSPISGHRSVSWYQQTPGQGLQFLFEYFSETQRNKGNFPGRFSGRQFSNSRSEMNVSTLELGDSALYLCASSLTGDTGELFFGEGSRLTVL.

This chain joins TRBV5-6 and TRBJ2-6; D is possibly TRBD2 (6 bases). Between the trimmed V and J ends, which lost 6 bases and 4 bases, there was a span of 20 bases. The CDR3 consists of 17 residues. Germline V gene data show CDR1 as SGHDT and CDR2 as YYEEEE. This chain's CDR3 is CASTGLWLASGANVLTF. In DNA, the CDR3 is TGTGCCAGCACCGGACTGTGGCTAGCGTCAGGGGCCAACGTCCTGACTTTC. Full variable domain (outside the CDR3, taken from reference TRBV5-6 and TRBJ2-6): DAGVTQSPTHLIKTRGQQVTLRCSPKSGHDTVSWYQQALGQGPQFIFQYYEEEERQRGNFPDRFSGHQFPNYSSELNVNALLLGDSALYLCASTGLWLASGANVLTFGAGSRLTVL.

The chain carries TRBV7-3 and TRBJ2-1; D gene unclear. CDR1 and CDR2 from the germline V gene are SGHTA and FQGTGA. The CDR3 consists of 12 residues. V was pared by 5 bases and J by 7 bases, with 9 bases between. The CDR3 reads CASSGLENEQFF. The CDR3 nucleotides are TGTGCCAGCAGCGGCCTAGAGAATGAGCAGTTCTTC.

The rearrangement joins TRBV30 to TRBJ2-7, with TRBD1 matching 10 bases. CDR1 and CDR2 (germline): GTSNPN, SVGIG (reference sequence). This CDR3 region has 14 residues. V was clipped by 3 bases and J by 7 bases; unmatched bases: 9. In nucleotides, the CDR3 is TGTGCCTGGAGCCTGACAGGGGGCGTGAATGAGCAGTACTTC. This codes for CAWSLTGGVNEQYF.

The chain couples TRBV9 to TRBJ2-5, with 12 bases that match TRBD1. Germline values: CDR1 SGDLS, CDR2 YYNGEE. With 5 bases clipped from V and 3 bases from J, the junction kept 5 bases outside the gene matches. This CDR3 is 15 amino acids long. DNA for the CDR3: TGTGCCAGCAGAAGGGGACAGGGGGCTGAAGAGACCCAGTACTTC. Residues: CASRRGQGAEETQYF.

The DNA of the CDR3 is TGTGCCAGCAGTTTATCCTACCTCACCGGGGAGCTGTTTTTT. This sequence encodes CASSLSYLTGELFF. J is TRBJ2-2 and V is TRBV27; D unresolved. This CDR3 region has 14 residues. CDR1 and CDR2 (germline): MNHEY, SMNVEV (reference sequence). Trimming cost V 0 bases and J 4 bases, with 6 bases left between them.

The gene calls are TRBV5-1 and TRBJ2-7; possibly TRBD2 for D (6 bases). Germline V lookup: CDR1 SGHRS, CDR2 YFSETQ. The CDR3 totals 16 residues. Trimming took off 2 bases at V and 6 bases at J, with 21 bases between the two ends. CDR3 DNA: TGCGCCAGCAGCTTCCTGGCGGGGCACCGAGCGCTCGAGCAGTACTTC. Residues: CASSFLAGHRALEQYF. Supplemented by reference TRBV5-1 and TRBJ2-7, the full variable domain reads KAGVTQTPRYLIKTRGQQVTLSCSPISGHRSVSWYQQTPGQGLQFLFEYFSETQRNKGNFPGRFSGRQFSNSRSEMNVSTLELGDSALYLCASSFLAGHRALEQYFGPGTRLTVT.

This chain uses TRBV5-1 with TRBJ2-2; D call uncertain. The CDR3 spans 15 residues. V lost 5 bases and J 5 bases, leaving 16 bases between the germline ends. Germline V CDR1 and CDR2: SGHRS, YFSETQ. The CDR3 DNA follows: TGCGCCAGCAGACCCTATCCCTTCCCAACCGGGGAGCTGTTTTTT. Residues: CASRPYPFPTGELFF.

This chain's CDR3 is CASSTGTVAETQYF. CDR3 in DNA: TGTGCCAGTAGTACCGGGACAGTGGCAGAGACCCAGTACTTC. This chain links TRBV19 with TRBJ2-5, with 7 bases lining up with TRBD1. The V gene's germline CDR1 is LNHDA and CDR2 SQIVND (reference sequence). The CDR3 spans 14 residues. Losses at the gene ends were 4 bases for V and 4 bases for J; bases not matched to a gene: 6.

This chain connects TRBV3-1 (or the pseudogene TRBV3-2) to TRBJ2-6, with TRBD2 identical over 7 bases. This CDR3 has 16 residues. Unmatched junction bases numbered 5, after V lost 5 bases and J lost 1 base. CDR1 and CDR2 from the germline V gene are LGHDT and YNNKEL (reference sequence). In nucleotides, the CDR3 is TGTGCCAGCAGCTACGACGGGGGGTCTGGGGCCAACGTCCTGACTTTC. Amino acid sequence: CASSYDGGSGANVLTF.

The gene calls are TRBV5-6 and TRBJ1-6; weak D call: TRBD1 (6 bases). Per the germline V gene, CDR1 is SGHDT and CDR2 is YYEEEE. Trimming removed 3 bases from V and 9 bases from J, with 10 bases in between. This CDR3 contains 13 residues. The CDR3 here is CASSSLGASPLHF. The DNA of the CDR3 is TGTGCCAGCAGCTCCCTGGGGGCTTCACCCCTCCACTTT. The entire variable domain, with the rest obtained from reference TRBV5-6 and TRBJ1-6, is as follows: DAGVTQSPTHLIKTRGQQVTLRCSPKSGHDTVSWYQQALGQGPQFIFQYYEEEERQRGNFPDRFSGHQFPNYSSELNVNALLLGDSALYLCASSSLGASPLHFGNGTRLTVT.

The J gene is TRBJ2-2, the V gene TRBV6-2 or TRBV6-3, with 9 bases aligning to TRBD2. This CDR3 region has 17 residues. Germline V CDR1 and CDR2: MNHEY, SVGEGT. Trimming removed 3 bases from V and 3 bases from J; junction bases left unmatched: 8. CDR3: CASSYPGGGADTGELFF. In nucleotides, the CDR3 is TGTGCCAGCAGTTATCCGGGCGGGGGGGCCGACACCGGGGAGCTGTTTTTT.

CDR3 DNA sequence: TGTGCCAGCAGCTTAGATGGGACAGGGGGCCATGAGCAGTTCTTC. Protein: CASSLDGTGGHEQFF. The rearrangement links TRBV11-2 to TRBJ2-1, with 12 bases aligning to TRBD1. This CDR3 region has 15 residues. V shed 0 bases, J shed 8 bases, and the junction held 2 bases outside the gene matches. Germline lookup yields CDR1 SGHAT and CDR2 FQNNGV.

This chain links TRBV6-1 with TRBJ2-2; the match to TRBD1 covers 11 bases. Germline loops: CDR1 MNHNS, CDR2 SASEGT. This CDR3 comprises 16 residues. V gave up 2 bases and J gave up 5 bases; unmatched junction bases: 4. The CDR3 coding sequence is TGTGCCAGCAGTGAAAGGGACAGGGGGTTTACCGGGGAGCTGTTTTTT. Amino acid sequence: CASSERDRGFTGELFF.

The V call is TRBV5-1, the J call TRBJ1-3, with a tentative D call TRBD1 (5 bases). Germline CDR1 reads SGHRS; CDR2 reads YFSETQ. The germline V and J ends were trimmed by 1 base and 8 bases, with 13 bases remaining between them. The CDR3 contains 14 residues. CDR3 residues: CASSLTAWGDTIYF. The DNA of the CDR3 is TGCGCCAGCAGCTTGACGGCCTGGGGGGACACCATATATTTT.

This chain links TRBV3-1 (or the pseudogene TRBV3-2) with TRBJ1-3; TRBD1 aligns across 9 bases. Trimming removed 2 bases from V and 2 bases from J; junction bases left unmatched: 13. The germline CDR1 and CDR2 sequences are LGHDT and YNNKEL (reference sequence). The CDR3 totals 19 residues. CDR3 protein: CASSQPPGQGREPGNTIYF. DNA for the CDR3: TGTGCCAGCAGCCAACCCCCGGGACAGGGAAGGGAACCTGGAAACACCATATATTTT.

This clone has just a few counts. The chain uses TRBV29-1 and TRBJ2-7, with D hard to call. Trimming removed 0 bases at V and 5 bases at J, with 8 bases between. CDR1 and CDR2 (germline): SQVTM, ANQGSEA. The CDR3 contains 12 residues. The CDR3 DNA sequence: TGCAGCGTTGAAGATCTTTTCGACGAGCAGTACTTC. It specifies CSVEDLFDEQYF.

The chain links TRBV30 to TRBJ1-2, with D possibly matching TRBD1 (5 bases). This CDR3 spans 13 amino acids. Germline loops: CDR1 GTSNPN, CDR2 SVGIG (reference sequence). V was cut by 0 bases and J by 10 bases, with 15 bases left in between. The CDR3 DNA follows: TGTGCCTGGAGTGTACTCGGGCAGGGATCCTACACCTTC. It translates to CAWSVLGQGSYTF.

V gene TRBV7-8 combines with J gene TRBJ2-1; 14 positions match TRBD2. Germline CDR1 SGHVS, CDR2 FQNEAQ. After removal of 5 bases from V and 4 bases from J, the junction contained 4 bases not matched to a gene. The CDR3 runs 16 residues. The CDR3 spells CASSPRTSGGYNEQFF. The DNA for the CDR3 is TGTGCCAGCAGCCCTCGGACTAGCGGGGGGTACAATGAGCAGTTCTTC.

V is TRBV6-5 and J is TRBJ1-2; D gene unclear. The CDR3 contains 14 residues. CDR1 is MNHEY, CDR2 SVGAGI, per germline. V was trimmed by 0 bases and J by 4 bases, leaving 9 bases between them. Here the CDR3 reads CASSYSRSVYGYTF. The DNA for the CDR3 is TGTGCCAGCAGTTACTCGAGGTCGGTCTATGGCTACACCTTC.

The V and J genes are TRBV7-2 and TRBJ2-1, with 14 bases that match TRBD2. The V and J ends lost 0 bases and 4 bases, in that order; junction bases with no gene match: 2. Germline CDR1 and CDR2: SGHTA and FQGNSA. The CDR3 has 17 amino acids. This chain's CDR3 is CASSLAGTSGGYNEQFF. CDR3 bases: TGTGCCAGCAGCTTAGCTGGGACTAGCGGGGGTTACAATGAGCAGTTCTTC.

The chain couples TRBV11-1 to TRBJ2-5; 7 bases fit TRBD2. The germline V gene has CDR1 SGHAT and CDR2 FQDESV (reference sequence). Trimming cost V 1 base and J 1 base; bases outside gene matches: 3. The CDR3 totals 15 residues. CDR3 sequence reads: CASSLVGGGQETQYF. CDR3 sequence (DNA): TGTGCCAGCAGCTTAGTGGGCGGGGGCCAAGAGACCCAGTACTTC. The full variable domain, completed using reference TRBV11-1 and TRBJ2-5, is EAEVAQSPRYKITEKSQAVAFWCDPISGHATLYWYRQILGQGPELLVQFQDESVVDDSQLPKDRFSAERLKGVDSTLKIQPAELGDSAMYLCASSLVGGGQETQYFGPGTRLLVL.

The chain uses TRBV5-6 and TRBJ1-4, with 7 nucleotides matching TRBD1. The V and J ends lost 4 bases and 4 bases, in that order; junction bases with no gene match: 10. The length of the CDR3 is 16 residues. Germline CDR1 SGHDT, CDR2 YYEEEE. The CDR3 region has the DNA TGTGCCAGCAGCCCTGGGGGGCGACAGGGTAATGAAAAACTGTTTTTT. This gives the protein CASSPGGRQGNEKLFF.